This T cell receptor beta chain was retrieved from a study of blood T cells in healthy people across ages. CDR1 and CDR2 (germline): SEHNR, FQNEAQ (reference sequence). The CDR3 length is 14 residues. V shed 2 bases and J shed 1 base, with 8 bases lying between them. This clonotype was detected a few times. With a J-beta primer mix and a sample-barcoded 5' primer, a second PCR ran roughly 6 to 11 cycles. Carrying 12 random nucleotides, a template-switch adaptor labeled each individual cDNA molecule. Each CDR3 protein gets one entry after TCRdb re-called the 5' RACE reads with MiXCR. This table holds 780,000 or so distinct CDR3 sequences, approximately 53% found once.

This chain joins TRBV7-9 and TRBJ1-1; no definite D call. The receptor was isolated from a man in his forties in good health. Sequenced input: blood. CDR3 sequence: CASSLNVGNTEAFF. The CDR3 nucleotides are TGTGCCAGCAGCTTAAACGTCGGGAACACTGAAGCTTTCTTT.